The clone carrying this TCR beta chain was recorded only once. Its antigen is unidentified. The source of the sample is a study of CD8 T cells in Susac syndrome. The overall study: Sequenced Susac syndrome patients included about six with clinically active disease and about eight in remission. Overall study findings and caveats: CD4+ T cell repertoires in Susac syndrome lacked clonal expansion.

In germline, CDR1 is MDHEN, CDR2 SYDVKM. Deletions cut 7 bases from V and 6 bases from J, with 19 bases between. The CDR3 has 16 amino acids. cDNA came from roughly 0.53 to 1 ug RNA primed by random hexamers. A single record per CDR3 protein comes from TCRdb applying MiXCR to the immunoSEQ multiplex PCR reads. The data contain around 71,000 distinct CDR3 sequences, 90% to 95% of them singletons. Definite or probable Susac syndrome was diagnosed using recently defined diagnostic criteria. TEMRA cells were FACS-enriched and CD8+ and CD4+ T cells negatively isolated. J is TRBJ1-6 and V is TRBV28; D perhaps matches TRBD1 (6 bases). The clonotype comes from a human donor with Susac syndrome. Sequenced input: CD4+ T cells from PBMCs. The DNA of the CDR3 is TGTGCCAGCAAAGAGACAGGCCAACGGTTTAATTCACCCCTCCACTTT. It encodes CASKETGQRFNSPLHF.